Following are 26 T cell receptor beta chains from one sample sequenced in a study of blood T cell repertoires in COVID-19. Method: immunoSEQ multiplex PCR; TCRdb's copy keeps in-frame clones and lacks some. The sample lists roughly 90,000 clones, around four fifths occurring once. Sequencing used peripheral blood. The origin of the receptors is a woman in her seventies with acute or convalescent COVID-19.

This chain uses TRBV11-2 with TRBJ1-1; D call uncertain. The CDR3 spans 14 residues. Deletions cut 6 bases from V and 2 bases from J, with 13 bases between. The V gene's germline CDR1 is SGHAT and CDR2 FQNNGV. The CDR3 reads CASRPTGFNTEAFF. The CDR3 coding sequence is TGTGCCAGCAGACCGACCGGGTTCAACACTGAAGCTTTCTTT. The complete variable domain, with remaining parts taken from reference TRBV11-2 and TRBJ1-1, reads EAGVAQSPRYKIIEKRQSVAFWCNPISGHATLYWYQQILGQGPKLLIQFQNNGVVDDSQLPKDRFSAERLKGVDSTLKIQPAKLEDSAVYLCASRPTGFNTEAFFGQGTRLTVV.

V gene TRBV5-1 combines with J gene TRBJ1-6, with 12 bases lining up with TRBD1. Germline V lookup: CDR1 SGHRS, CDR2 YFSETQ. This CDR3 contains 15 residues. The V and J ends lost 3 bases and 10 bases, in that order; junction bases with no gene match: 5. The CDR3 region is CASSWGQGAGSPLHF. CDR3 sequence (DNA): TGCGCCAGCAGCTGGGGACAGGGGGCGGGATCACCCCTCCACTTT.

In this sample, this clone turned up once. The gene calls are TRBV5-1 and TRBJ2-3; a weak D match, TRBD2 (7 bases). CDR3 length: 14 amino acids. The V end was cut by 10 bases, the J end by 0 bases, with 15 bases between. The germline gives CDR1 SGHRS, CDR2 YFSETQ. CDR3 sequence: CAAGAGTSTDTQYF. CDR3 sequence (DNA): TGCGCCGCGGGGGCGGGCACGAGCACAGATACGCAGTATTTT.

The chain is built from TRBV6-5 and TRBJ2-1; 8 nucleotides agree with TRBD2. The germline gives CDR1 MNHEY, CDR2 SVGAGI. The CDR3 is made up of 14 amino acids. V lost 5 bases to trimming and J lost 9 bases; unmatched junction nucleotides: 9. The CDR3, as DNA: TGTGCCAGCAGTCCCGAGAGCGGGGGTATTGAGCAGTTCTTC. Its protein product is CASSPESGGIEQFF.

The table lists this clone with a few counts. The genes are TRBV10-1 and TRBJ2-1; TRBD1 matches at 7 bases. The V segment lost 6 bases and the J segment 0 bases; nucleotides outside the gene matches: 8. This CDR3 has 16 amino acids. CDR1 WNHNN and CDR2 SYGVQD come from the germline V gene (reference sequence). CDR3 in amino acids: CASSYDRDPSYNEQFF. The CDR3 region has the DNA TGCGCCAGCAGCTACGACAGGGACCCCTCCTACAATGAGCAGTTCTTC.

V usage is TRBV10-3 and J usage is TRBJ1-2; D is perhaps TRBD1 (5 bases). The germline V gene has CDR1 ENHRY and CDR2 SYGVKD. V was clipped by 10 bases and J by 0 bases, with 18 bases between them. The CDR3 spans 15 residues. The CDR3: CATDPGGLSNYGYTF. The DNA of the CDR3 is TGTGCCACCGACCCCGGGGGGTTATCTAACTATGGCTACACCTTC.

The J gene is TRBJ2-7, the V gene TRBV11-1; TRBD1 matches 8 bases. The CDR3 totals 15 residues. CDR1 SGHAT and CDR2 FQDESV come from the germline V gene (reference sequence). V lost 1 base, J lost 3 bases, and 5 bases stayed unmatched. CDR3 residues: CASSLGWDRIYEQYF. CDR3 DNA sequence: TGTGCCAGCAGCTTAGGATGGGACAGGATCTACGAGCAGTACTTC.

V is TRBV5-1 and J is TRBJ1-1; 7 positions agree with TRBD1. The CDR3 length is 15 residues. Germline trimming cut 4 bases from V and 1 base from J; bases unmatched to any gene: 7. The germline V gene has CDR1 SGHRS and CDR2 YFSETQ. In DNA, the CDR3 is TGCGCCAGCAGCCTAATGGGACAGCCGAACACTGAAGCTTTCTTT. Translated: CASSLMGQPNTEAFF.

V gene TRBV9 combines with J gene TRBJ1-2, with 7 positions matching TRBD1. Trimming removed 3 bases from V and 4 bases from J; junction bases left unmatched: 12. Germline CDR1 and CDR2: SGDLS and YYNGEE. The CDR3 is 16 residues long. This CDR3 is CASSARPGTDGYGYTF. CDR3 sequence (DNA): TGTGCCAGCAGCGCTCGCCCCGGGACAGACGGCTATGGCTACACCTTC. The full variable domain, its missing parts supplied by reference TRBV9 and TRBJ1-2, is DSGVTQTPKHLITATGQRVTLRCSPRSGDLSVYWYQQSLDQGLQFLIQYYNGEERAKGNILERFSAQQFPDLHSELNLSSLELGDSALYFCASSARPGTDGYGYTFGSGTRLTVV.

The V gene is TRBV30, the J gene TRBJ1-1; TRBD1 matches 8 bases. Trimming took 4 bases from V and 12 from J; bases not matched to a gene: 7. Germline CDR1 and CDR2: GTSNPN and SVGIG (reference sequence). This CDR3 comprises 11 residues. CDR3 DNA: TGTGCCTGGAACGGGGACAGGTTGACTTTCTTT. This codes for CAWNGDRLTFF.

This chain connects TRBV9 to TRBJ2-5; 11 nucleotides match TRBD1. The ends lost 5 bases at V and 2 bases at J; junction bases unmatched: 5. The CDR3 length is 15 residues. Germline V CDR1 and CDR2: SGDLS, YYNGEE. CDR3 nucleotide sequence: TGTGCCAGCAGTCGGGACAGGGGGAGACAAGAGACCCAGTACTTC. Its protein product is CASSRDRGRQETQYF.

This chain connects TRBV11-3 to TRBJ1-1; D remains unclear. V dropped 3 bases and J dropped 0 bases, with 11 bases sitting between them. The germline gives CDR1 SGHNT, CDR2 YENEEA. The CDR3 contains 15 residues. Here the CDR3 reads CASSFGVYMNTEAFF. CDR3 in DNA: TGTGCCAGCAGCTTCGGGGTGTACATGAACACTGAAGCTTTCTTT.

The rearrangement joins TRBV7-9 to TRBJ2-1; tentative D call: TRBD2 (6 bases). V was trimmed by 5 bases and J by 7 bases, leaving 15 bases between them. CDR1 is SEHNR and CDR2 is FQNEAQ in the germline V gene (reference sequence). CDR3 length: 14 amino acids. CDR3 nucleotides: TGTGCCAGCAGCCCACTAGCCGGGTGGAATGAGCAGTTCTTC. This codes for CASSPLAGWNEQFF. The variable domain in full, completed from reference TRBV7-9 and TRBJ2-1, reads DTGVSQNPRHKITKRGQNVTFRCDPISEHNRLYWYRQTLGQGPEFLTYFQNEAQLEKSRLLSDRFSAERPKGSFSTLEIQRTEQGDSAMYLCASSPLAGWNEQFFGPGTRLTVL.

CDR3 in DNA: TGTGCCAGTTTTAGGGAGCCCCCACCCCTCCACTTT. Translated: CASFREPPPLHF. The chain couples TRBV2 to TRBJ1-6; D gene ambiguous. Trimming took off 9 bases at V and 11 bases at J, with 14 bases between the two ends. This CDR3 has 12 amino acids. Germline CDR1 and CDR2: SNHLY and FYNNEI. The full variable domain, completed using reference TRBV2 and TRBJ1-6, is EPEVTQTPSHQVTQMGQEVILRCVPISNHLYFYWYRQILGQKVEFLVSFYNNEISEKSEIFDDQFSVERPDGSNFTLKIRSTKLEDSAMYFCASFREPPPLHFGNGTRLTVT.

Only a few counts were recorded for this clone. The chain couples TRBV18 to TRBJ2-1, with 9 bases lining up with TRBD2. Germline CDR1 and CDR2: KGHSH and LQKENI. The V and J ends lost 3 bases and 4 bases, in that order; junction bases with no gene match: 7. This CDR3 region has 16 residues. The CDR3 region is CASSPSGTSWYNEQFF. CDR3 sequence (DNA): TGTGCCAGCTCACCGTCCGGGACTAGCTGGTACAATGAGCAGTTCTTC.

V is TRBV30 and J is TRBJ1-5, with D perhaps TRBD1 (6 bases). Germline V gene lookup returns CDR1 GTSNPN and CDR2 SVGIG (reference sequence). The CDR3 has 13 residues. Trimming shortened V by 4 bases and J by 5 bases, and 12 bases separated the two germline ends. CDR3 sequence (DNA): TGTGCCTGGACGGGGGGGGGCGATCAGCCCCAGCATTTT. This translates into CAWTGGGDQPQHF.

The V gene is TRBV15, the J gene TRBJ2-2, with D unclear. Trimming shortened V by 0 bases and J by 6 bases, and 5 bases separated the two germline ends. The germline CDR1 and CDR2 sequences are LNHNV and YYDKDF (reference sequence). CDR3 length: 13 residues. The DNA of the CDR3 is TGTGCCACCAGCAGAGATCAATCCGGGGAGCTGTTTTTT. Protein sequence: CATSRDQSGELFF. Using reference TRBV15 and TRBJ2-2 for the parts outside the CDR3, the full variable domain is DAMVIQNPRYQVTQFGKPVTLSCSQTLNHNVMYWYQQKSSQAPKLLFHYYDKDFNNEADTPDNFQSRRPNTSFCFLDIRSPGLGDTAMYLCATSRDQSGELFFGEGSRLTVL.

The rearrangement links TRBV5-5 to TRBJ1-2; maybe TRBD1 (5 bases). CDR1 and CDR2 (germline): SGHKS, YYEKEE (reference sequence). This CDR3 comprises 13 residues. The ends were cut back, 0 bases at V and 2 bases at J, with 5 bases in the middle. DNA of the CDR3: TGTGCCAGCAGCTTGGACAGGAACTATGGCTACACCTTC. Translation gives CASSLDRNYGYTF.

V is TRBV2 and J is TRBJ1-3, with unresolved D. V lost 4 bases and J lost 6, with 7 bases in between. This CDR3 has 12 residues. CDR1 and CDR2 from the germline V gene are SNHLY and FYNNEI. The CDR3 DNA follows: TGTGCCAGCAGTGTCGGGGAAAACACCATATATTTT. Residues: CASSVGENTIYF.

This chain uses TRBV19 with TRBJ2-2; D possibly corresponds to TRBD2 (5 bases). V gave up 7 bases and J gave up 2 bases, with 11 bases separating them. The length of the CDR3 is 14 residues. Germline CDR1 and CDR2: LNHDA and SQIVND (reference sequence). CDR3 region: CASNRGLNTGELFF. For the CDR3, the DNA is TGTGCCAGTAACAGAGGGTTAAACACCGGGGAGCTGTTTTTT.

J is TRBJ2-2 and V is TRBV7-3; D unclear. The germline gives CDR1 SGHTA, CDR2 FQGTGA. The CDR3 has 14 residues. V lost 0 bases to trimming and J lost 0 bases, with 2 bases between them. The CDR3 DNA reads TGTGCCAGCAGCTTAACCGCGAACACCGGGGAGCTGTTTTTT. This translates into CASSLTANTGELFF.

The rearrangement uses TRBV10-3 and TRBJ1-1; D is uncertain. Trimming removed 8 bases at V and 4 bases at J, with 14 bases between. The CDR3 runs 13 residues. In germline, CDR1 is ENHRY, CDR2 SYGVKD. The CDR3 DNA sequence: TGTGCCATCCAAGAAGGATCGGGCACTGAAGCTTTCTTT. It codes for CAIQEGSGTEAFF.

The chain combines TRBV12-3 or TRBV12-4 with TRBJ2-3, with D possibly matching TRBD2 (5 bases). The CDR3 sequence is 13 residues long. The ends were cut back, 5 bases at V and 0 bases at J, with 6 bases in the middle. In DNA, the CDR3 is TGTGCCAGCAGTGGCGGGAGCACAGATACGCAGTATTTT. It codes for CASSGGSTDTQYF.

This clone was seen just once. This chain joins TRBV5-1 and TRBJ1-2; 10 bases line up with TRBD1. Germline assignment: CDR1 SGHRS and CDR2 YFSETQ. CDR3 length: 15 amino acids. V lost 2 bases, J lost 2 bases, and 3 bases stayed unmatched. In nucleotides, the CDR3 is TGCGCCAGCAGCTTTGTGGGACAGGGGAACTATGGCTACACCTTC. Its translation is CASSFVGQGNYGYTF.

V usage is TRBV7-6 and J usage is TRBJ2-5; 7 bases match TRBD2. Germline V gene data show CDR1 as SGHVS and CDR2 as FNYEAQ. The junction had 7 bases not matched to a gene; V was cut back by 1 base and J by 2 bases. CDR3 length equals 16 residues. The CDR3 here is CASSLERGGEQETQYF. The CDR3 DNA reads as TGTGCCAGCAGCTTAGAGAGGGGAGGGGAGCAAGAGACCCAGTACTTC. Together with reference TRBV7-6 and TRBJ2-5, the CDR3 gives the full variable domain: GAGVSQSPRYKVTKRGQDVALRCDPISGHVSLYWYRQALGQGPEFLTYFNYEAQQDKSGLPNDRFSAERPEGSISTLTIQRTEQRDSAMYRCASSLERGGEQETQYFGPGTRLLVL.

The chain's CDR3 is CASSNSYNQPQHF. CDR3 coding DNA: TGTGCCAGCAGCAACAGTTACAATCAGCCCCAGCATTTT. This rearrangement joins TRBV6-5 to TRBJ1-5; no firm D call. The V and J ends lost 6 bases and 3 bases respectively, with 9 bases between them. In germline, CDR1 is MNHEY, CDR2 SVGAGI. The CDR3 is 13 residues long.